This T cell receptor (beta chain) was identified during a study of T cell changes during pregnancy in multiple sclerosis. This CDR3 region has 16 residues. V lost 0 bases, J lost 3 bases, and 6 bases stayed unmatched. Germline V lookup: CDR1 SGHRS, CDR2 YFSETQ. The data were produced by immunoSEQ multiplex PCR, yet TCRdb's version contains in-frame clones alone and is incomplete. The table lists about 40,000 clones, roughly 93% of them singletons, with around 0.8% in the top ten. This receptor was obtained from a female donor with multiple sclerosis, enrolled in a pregnancy study. This chain connects TRBV5-1 to TRBJ2-3; 8 bases are a match to TRBD1. Sequenced material: CD4+ T cells from peripheral blood mononuclear cells, taken before pregnancy. CDR3 coding DNA: TGCGCCAGCAGCTTGGGGCAGGGGGCGCAAACAGATACGCAGTATTTT. The encoded protein is CASSLGQGAQTDTQYF.